The text below deals with one T cell receptor beta chain. The antigen remains unidentified. During the collection period, no donor immune events like infections were recorded. This sample was included in a study of identifying expanded T cells in peripheral blood. General study points: About 1.2 clones differed between technical replicates, versus 16.4 and 19 over time.

This table comes from immunoSEQ multiplex PCR, and its TCRdb copy is limited to in-frame clones, with some not included. Of 60,000 to 70,000 clones in the sample, roughly 86% were seen once. The sample comprised blood. The TCR originated in a person between 18 and 75 years old in good health.

The CDR3 nucleotides are TGCGCCAGCAGCCGTATCGGACAGACGACTGAAGCTTTCTTT. Its translation: CASSRIGQTTEAFF. The gene calls are TRBV5-1 and TRBJ1-1, with D possibly being TRBD1 (6 bases). CDR1 is SGHRS, CDR2 YFSETQ, per germline. The CDR3 is 14 residues long. The ends were cut back, 4 bases at V and 5 bases at J, with 15 bases in the middle.